This TCR beta chain derives from a study of blood T cell repertoires in COVID-19. Across the study: Spain, Italy and the United States supplied samples that represented acute and convalescent COVID-19. PBMCs, B-cell-depleted T cells, or T cells provided the cDNA or gDNA that made up the material.

Remarks on this clone: The same CDR3 also results from other DNA sequences found in this sample.

Authors' analysis steps: Amplified reference gene primers provided the basis for estimating nucleated cell counts. TCRdb's table, derived via immunoSEQ multiplex PCR, lists solely in-frame clones and lacks some. The V and J calls and the clone size are those of that table, but D and trimming were determined from the DNA. The table shows approximately 150,000 clones, with roughly 80% occurring only once. After removal of 5 bases from V and 2 bases from J, the junction contained 2 bases not matched to a gene. The CDR3 spans 14 residues. Germline CDR1 MNHNY, CDR2 SVGAGI (reference sequence). This chain uses TRBV6-6 with TRBJ1-5, with 8 positions matching TRBD1. This clonotype originated in a man aged 55 to 70 with acute or convalescent COVID-19. The sequenced material came from peripheral blood. The DNA for the CDR3 is TGTGCCAGCAGTCTGACAGGGGGCAATCAGCCCCAGCATTTT. Residues: CASSLTGGNQPQHF.